This TCR beta chain was recorded in a study of blood T cells in healthy people across ages. Trimming pared 4 bases from V and 7 bases from J, leaving 11 bases between. The CDR3 is made up of 13 amino acids. Germline CDR1 and CDR2: SEHNR and FQNEAQ (reference sequence). Next came a second PCR, run for roughly 6 to 11 cycles, which used a sample-barcoded 5' primer along with a J-beta primer mix. From the 5' RACE reads, TCRdb called clonotypes with MiXCR, one entry per CDR3 protein. Of approximately 900,000 distinct CDR3 sequences in the sample, 25% to 35% were seen once. This clonotype was observed a handful of times. These same records also appear under a second study, on T cells of mothers and their children. That work contributes: Study donors consisted of three healthy Caucasian mothers and their six children. The cDNA synthesis received all extracted RNA, at about 1.6 ug per 15 ul. Not a single persistent microchimeric T cell clone was detected.

The chain recombines TRBV7-9 with TRBJ2-1; D may be TRBD2 (5 bases). The sample consisted of blood. The receptor was isolated from a middle-aged woman in good health. CDR3 bases: TGTGCCAGCAGCTCCCTAGCCGGAAATGAGCAGTTCTTC. Translating gives CASSSLAGNEQFF.